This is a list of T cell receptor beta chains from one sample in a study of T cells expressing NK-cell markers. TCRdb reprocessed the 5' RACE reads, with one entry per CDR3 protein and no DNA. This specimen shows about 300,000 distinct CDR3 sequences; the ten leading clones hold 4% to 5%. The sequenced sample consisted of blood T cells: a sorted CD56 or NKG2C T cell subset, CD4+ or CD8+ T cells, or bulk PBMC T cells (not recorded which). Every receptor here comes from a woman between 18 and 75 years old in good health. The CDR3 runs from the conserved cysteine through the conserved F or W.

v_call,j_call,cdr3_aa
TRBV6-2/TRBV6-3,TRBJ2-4,CASSPEKAKNIQYF
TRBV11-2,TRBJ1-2,CASSSRAGSGYTF
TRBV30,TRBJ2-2,CARSGGAGELFF
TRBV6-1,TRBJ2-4,CASTPATGGKNIQYF
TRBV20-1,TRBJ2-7,CSARGHPKYEQYF
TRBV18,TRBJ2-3,CASSQRTSGSFSPDTQYF
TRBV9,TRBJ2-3,CASSAREGADTQYF
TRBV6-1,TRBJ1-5,CASRNGAYSNQPQHF
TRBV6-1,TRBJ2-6,CASEEGGSGANVLTF
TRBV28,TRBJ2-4,CASSFPSRGRPKDPLAKNIQYF
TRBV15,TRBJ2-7,CATSRRRNRVDEQYF
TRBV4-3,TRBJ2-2,CASSQDHALGAGELFF
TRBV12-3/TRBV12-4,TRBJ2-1,CASSYGLSSYNEQFF
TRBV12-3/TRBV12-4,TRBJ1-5,CASSLTGNSNQPQHF
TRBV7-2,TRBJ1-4,CASSLAGQTNEKLFF
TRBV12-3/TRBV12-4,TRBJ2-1,CASSDSKPTYNEQFF
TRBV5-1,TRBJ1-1,CASSVSGEDTEAFF
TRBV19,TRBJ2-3,CASSGRSDTQYF
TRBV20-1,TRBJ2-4,CSARGPFGVSDIQYF
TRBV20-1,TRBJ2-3,CSARPTSGTGWTDTQYF
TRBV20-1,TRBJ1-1,CSARRTANTEAFF
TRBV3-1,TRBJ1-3,CASSQTGNTIYF
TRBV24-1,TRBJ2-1,CATKRAPGDEQFF
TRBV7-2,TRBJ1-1,CASSLVGTGRTNTEAFF
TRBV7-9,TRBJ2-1,CASSQGGLPNEQFF
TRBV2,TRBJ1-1,CASRPDPTDRAFF
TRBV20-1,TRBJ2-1,CSAPAVSSYNEQFF
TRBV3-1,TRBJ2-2,CASSQDAGGGELFF
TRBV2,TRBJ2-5,CASSDLSSGGEETQYF
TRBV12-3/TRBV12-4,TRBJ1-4,CASSPGDWPTNEKLFF
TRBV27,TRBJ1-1,CASSLTPLMNTEAFF
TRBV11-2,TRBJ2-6,CASRFLGPLSGANVLTF
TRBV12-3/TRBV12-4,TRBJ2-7,CASRSDRVGYEQYF
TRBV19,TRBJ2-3,CASRQAATDTQYF
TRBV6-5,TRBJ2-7,CASSYSGDKTYEQYF
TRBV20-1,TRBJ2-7,CSAGDSGFSYEQYF
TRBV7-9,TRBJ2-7,CASSFGPSGLYEQYF
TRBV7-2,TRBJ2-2,CASSLALYTGELFF
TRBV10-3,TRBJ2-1,CAISGREDDEQFF
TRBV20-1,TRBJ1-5,CSARDGMRVRSQPQHF
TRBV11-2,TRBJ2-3,CASSLSPRDTQYF
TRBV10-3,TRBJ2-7,CAIRTGRTSGSEEQYF
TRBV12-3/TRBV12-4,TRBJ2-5,CASSSRGAGNFETQYF
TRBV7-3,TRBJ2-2,CASSRTSGELFF
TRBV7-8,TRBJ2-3,CASSFPSGGTSTDTQYF
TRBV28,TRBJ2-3,CASSTSGLAGGGVTDTQYF
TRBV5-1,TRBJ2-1,CASSLAWTKTTGIHNEQFF
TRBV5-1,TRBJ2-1,CASSYTSSEQFF
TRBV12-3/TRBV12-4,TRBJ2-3,CASSLDRDSRTDTQYF
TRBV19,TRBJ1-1,CASSYLSDTVNTEAFF
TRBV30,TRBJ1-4,CAWTERGGRNEKLFF
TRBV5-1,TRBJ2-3,CASSVGLAEAGDTQYF
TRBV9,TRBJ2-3,CASSSSRDGTDTQYF
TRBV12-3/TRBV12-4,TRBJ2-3,CASTVLAAYTDTQYF
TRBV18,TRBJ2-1,CASSPPILLAGGHLEQFF
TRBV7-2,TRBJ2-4,CASSLDGSLAKNIQYF
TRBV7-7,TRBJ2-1,CASSPNAGYNEQFF
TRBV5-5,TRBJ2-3,CASSLEARVGTDTQYF
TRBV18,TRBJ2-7,CASSPPGLAGTYEQYF
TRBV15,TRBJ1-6,CATSRGDRSNSPLHF